This TCR beta chain came from a study of Ad26.COV2.S vaccination and SARS-CoV-2 variants. Study-level points and caveats: Substantial breadth in spike-specific CD8+ and CD4+ T cell responses was reportedly seen after vaccination.

The CDR3 is made up of 13 amino acids. With 3 bases removed from V and 5 bases from J, the gap between germline ends came to 10 bases. Method: immunoSEQ multiplex PCR; TCRdb's copy keeps in-frame clones and lacks some. The sample has some 390,000 clones, 88% seen once. A word on this clone: Antigen unknown.

Regarding treatment: around 19 received Ad26.COV2.S at low or high dose, single or two shots; about 5 received placebo; per-sample allocation not given. Specimen acquisition occurred on day 63 following the initial vaccine or placebo injection. The chain has TRBV12-3 or TRBV12-4 and TRBJ1-2; a weak D match, TRBD1 (5 bases). The material was peripheral blood, obtained in a trial of Ad26.COV2.S vaccine versus placebo. This receptor was identified in a person aged 18-65 years who received the Ad26.COV2.S COVID-19 vaccine or a placebo. The CDR3 reads CASSLRDLYGYTF. The CDR3 nucleotides are TGTGCCAGCAGTTTGAGGGACTTGTATGGCTACACCTTC.